The 9 T cell receptor beta chains presented below share a single source sample, sequenced in a study of T cells in Graves' hyperthyroidism and ophthalmopathy. Amplified TCR beta CDR3 regions derived from RNA transcripts. The HTBI primer set served for first-round RT-PCR of the TCR CDR3. One entry per CDR3 protein results from TCRdb running MiXCR on the multiplex PCR reads. This repertoire shows 610,000 or so distinct CDR3 sequences, 40% to 55% found once; its top ten account for more than 7.5%. The sequencing input was peripheral blood or thyroid tissue (not recorded which). The receptors come from a woman between 18 and 29 years old with Graves' hyperthyroidism.

This clonotype was seen more than once but under ten times. This CDR3 reads CASRTGGDYGYTF. CDR3 in DNA: TGTGCCAGCAGGACAGGGGGCGACTATGGCTACACCTTC. The chain recombines TRBV28 with TRBJ1-2; 10 nucleotides align to TRBD1. Trimming cost V 6 bases and J 3 bases; bases outside gene matches: 1. CDR1 is MDHEN, CDR2 SYDVKM, per germline. CDR3 size: 13 residues.

This clonotype appeared a single time. A junction end diverges from the germline sequence, so it may reflect a read error. This chain joins TRBV7-6 and TRBJ2-2; 7 bases are a match to TRBD1. The CDR3 has 16 amino acids. From germline, CDR1 is SGHVS and CDR2 FNYEAQ. CDR3 loop: CASSLEGAANTGELSW. CDR3 nucleotides: TGTGCCAGCAGCTTAGAGGGGGCCGCGAACACCGGGGAGCTGTCTTGG.

With regard to this clonotype: Sequence at one end of the junction differs from germline and may be a read error. This sequence joins TRBV7-9 and TRBJ2-7; 8 nucleotides line up with TRBD1. Looked up from germline, CDR1 is SEHNR and CDR2 is FQNEAQ (reference sequence). The CDR3 consists of 15 residues. CDR3: CASSQDGQGMREQYF. The CDR3 region has the DNA TGCGCCAGCAGCCAAGATGGACAGGGAATGAGGGAGCAGTACTTC. The full variable domain, with the rest looked up from reference TRBV7-9 and TRBJ2-7, is DTGVSQNPRHKITKRGQNVTFRCDPISEHNRLYWYRQTLGQGPEFLTYFQNEAQLEKSRLLSDRFSAERPKGSFSTLEIQRTEQGDSAMYLCASSQDGQGMREQYFGPGTRLTVT.

The rearrangement joins TRBV27 to TRBJ1-6; D perhaps matches TRBD1 (5 bases). Between the trimmed V and J ends, which lost 2 bases and 10 bases, there was a span of 12 bases. The CDR3 extends over 14 amino acids. CDR1 and CDR2 (germline): MNHEY, SMNVEV (reference sequence). CDR3 DNA sequence: TGTGCCAGCAGTTTAGGCTGGGGCGCCTCACCCCTCCACTTT. This translates into CASSLGWGASPLHF.

This clonotype was counted many times. The chain carries TRBV20-1 and TRBJ2-5; 7 bases agree with TRBD2. V was pared by 4 bases and J by 3 bases, with 5 bases of the junction left unmatched. This CDR3 is 13 amino acids long. Germline-derived CDR1 and CDR2 are DFQATT and SNEGSKA (reference sequence). In DNA form, the CDR3 reads TGCAGTGCTATCAAGGGAGGGGAAGAGACCCAGTACTTC. It specifies CSAIKGGEETQYF.

Turning to this clonotype: A read error may explain this, as a much larger clone is one base away. The chain carries TRBV6-5 and TRBJ1-1, with 7 bases fitting TRBD1. CDR1 is MNHEY and CDR2 is SVGAGI in the germline V gene. The length of the CDR3 is 14 residues. CDR3 region: CAISYPGGRTEAFF. The CDR3 nucleotides are TGTGCCATCAGTTACCCAGGGGGACGAACTGAAGCTTTCTTT.

The genes are TRBV7-9 and TRBJ2-1; D is tentatively TRBD1 or TRBD2 (5 bases each). The V end was cut by 5 bases, the J end by 4 bases, with 15 bases between. CDR1 and CDR2 (germline): SEHNR, FQNEAQ (reference sequence). The CDR3 consists of 15 residues. CDR3 nucleotides: TGTGCCAGCAGCGTCGCCGGGACGCTTTACAATGAGCAGTTCTTC. This encodes CASSVAGTLYNEQFF.

At least ten counts were recorded for this clonotype. The chain links TRBV5-5 to TRBJ1-5; D call uncertain. Germline loops: CDR1 SGHKS, CDR2 YYEKEE (reference sequence). The CDR3 covers 15 residues. V gave up 2 bases and J gave up 0 bases, with 9 bases separating them. CDR3 in amino acids: CASSFGWDSNQPQHF. DNA for the CDR3: TGTGCCAGCAGCTTCGGATGGGATAGCAATCAGCCCCAGCATTTT.

The chain combines TRBV9 with TRBJ2-3, with D possibly matching TRBD2 (5 bases). The CDR3 covers 16 residues. Between the trimmed V and J ends, which lost 3 bases and 2 bases, there was a span of 16 bases. Per germline, CDR1 SGDLS and CDR2 YYNGEE. The CDR3 loop reads CASSDPVSLATDTQYF. The CDR3 region has the DNA TGTGCCAGCAGCGACCCCGTGAGTCTAGCCACAGATACGCAGTATTTT.